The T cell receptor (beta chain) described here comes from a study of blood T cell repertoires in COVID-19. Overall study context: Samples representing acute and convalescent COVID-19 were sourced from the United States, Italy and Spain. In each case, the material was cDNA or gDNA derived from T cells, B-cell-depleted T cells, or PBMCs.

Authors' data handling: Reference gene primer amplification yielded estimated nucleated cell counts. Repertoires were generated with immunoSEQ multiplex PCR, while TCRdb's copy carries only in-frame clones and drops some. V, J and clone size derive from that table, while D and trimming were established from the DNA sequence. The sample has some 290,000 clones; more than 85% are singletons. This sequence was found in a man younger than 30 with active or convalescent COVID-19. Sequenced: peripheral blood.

The CDR3 loop reads CAWMAGETQYF. The CDR3 DNA is TGTGCCTGGATGGCCGGGGAGACCCAGTACTTC. The rearrangement uses TRBV30 and TRBJ2-5; D remains unclear. Trimming shortened V by 4 bases and J by 5 bases, and 8 bases separated the two germline ends. The germline gives CDR1 GTSNPN, CDR2 SVGIG (reference sequence). This CDR3 comprises 11 residues.